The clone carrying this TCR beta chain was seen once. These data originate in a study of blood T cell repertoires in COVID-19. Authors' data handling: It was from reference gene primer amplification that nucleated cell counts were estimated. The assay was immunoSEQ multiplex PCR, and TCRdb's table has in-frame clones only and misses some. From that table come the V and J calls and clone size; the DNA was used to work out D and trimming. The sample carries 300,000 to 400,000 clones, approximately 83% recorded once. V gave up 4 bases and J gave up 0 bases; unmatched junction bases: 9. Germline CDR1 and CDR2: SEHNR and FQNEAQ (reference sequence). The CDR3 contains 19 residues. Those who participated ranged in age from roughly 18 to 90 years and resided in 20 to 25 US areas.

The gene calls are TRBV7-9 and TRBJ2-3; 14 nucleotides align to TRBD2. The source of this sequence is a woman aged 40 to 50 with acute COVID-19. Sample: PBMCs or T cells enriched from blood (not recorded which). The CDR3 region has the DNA TGTGCCAGCAGCTCCTGGACTAGCGGGGGGTATACTAGCACAGATACGCAGTATTTT. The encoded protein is CASSSWTSGGYTSTDTQYF.